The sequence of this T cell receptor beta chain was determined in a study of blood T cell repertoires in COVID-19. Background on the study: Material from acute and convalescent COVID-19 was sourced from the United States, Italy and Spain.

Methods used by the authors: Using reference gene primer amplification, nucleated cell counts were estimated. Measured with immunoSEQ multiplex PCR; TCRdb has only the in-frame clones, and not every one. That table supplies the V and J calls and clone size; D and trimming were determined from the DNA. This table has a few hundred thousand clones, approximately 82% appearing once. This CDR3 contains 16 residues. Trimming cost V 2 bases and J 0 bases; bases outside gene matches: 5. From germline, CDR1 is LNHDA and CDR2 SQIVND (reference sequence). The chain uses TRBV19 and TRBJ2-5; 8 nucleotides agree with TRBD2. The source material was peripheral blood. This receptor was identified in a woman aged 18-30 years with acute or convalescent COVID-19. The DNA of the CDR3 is TGTGCCAGTAGTATATCGGCTAGCGGGTACCAAGAGACCCAGTACTTC. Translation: CASSISASGYQETQYF. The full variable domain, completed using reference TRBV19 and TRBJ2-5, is DGGITQSPKYLFRKEGQNVTLSCEQNLNHDAMYWYRQDPGQGLRLIYYSQIVNDFQKGDIAEGYSVSREKKESFPLTVTSAQKNPTAFYLCASSISASGYQETQYFGPGTRLLVL.